This T cell receptor (beta chain) derives from a study of blood T cell repertoires in COVID-19. Only a few counts were recorded for this clone. Recruits, aged roughly 18 to 100 years, lived in roughly 22 US areas. Recovery meant two consecutive negative NP/OP PCR tests, professional clearance, or resolved symptoms. In germline, CDR1 is ENHRY, CDR2 SYGVKD. V was clipped by 0 bases and J by 1 base, with 6 bases between them. The CDR3 loop spans 14 amino acids. Profiled with immunoSEQ multiplex PCR; TCRdb holds only in-frame clones, not every one. This sample yields approximately 130,000 clones, of which roughly four fifths are seen a single time; 15% to 20% belongs to the top ten.

The specimen was PBMCs or T cells enriched from blood (not recorded which). V and J are TRBV10-3 and TRBJ1-1; no clear D gene. The sequence derives from a young man who had recovered from COVID-19. The CDR3 bases are TGTGCCATCAGTGAGTCACCGGGGAACACTGAAGCTTTCTTT. It encodes CAISESPGNTEAFF.